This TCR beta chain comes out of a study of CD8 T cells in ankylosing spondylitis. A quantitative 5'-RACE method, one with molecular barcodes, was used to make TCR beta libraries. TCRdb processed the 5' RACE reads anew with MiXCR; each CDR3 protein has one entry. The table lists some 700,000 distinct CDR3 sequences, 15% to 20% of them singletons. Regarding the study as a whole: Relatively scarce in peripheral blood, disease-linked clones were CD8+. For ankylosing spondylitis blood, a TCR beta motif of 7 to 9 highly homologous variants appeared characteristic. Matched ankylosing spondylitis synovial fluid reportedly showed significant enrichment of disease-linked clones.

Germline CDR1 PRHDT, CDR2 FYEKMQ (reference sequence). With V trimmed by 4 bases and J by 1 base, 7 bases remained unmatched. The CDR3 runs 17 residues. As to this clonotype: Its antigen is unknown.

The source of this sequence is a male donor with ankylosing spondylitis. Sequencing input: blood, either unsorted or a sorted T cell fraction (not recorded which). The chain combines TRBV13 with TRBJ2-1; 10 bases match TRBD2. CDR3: CASSSTGTSDSYNEQFF. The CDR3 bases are TGTGCCAGCAGCTCCACCGGGACTAGCGATTCCTACAATGAGCAGTTCTTC.